This T cell receptor (beta chain) is drawn from a study of vaccination and CD4 T cells after COVID-19 (dated by TCRdb to between 2022 and 2023). The study in broad terms: Convalescent patients had a positive SARS-CoV-2 result on nasal swab PCR, and of these patients, under ten had mild disease and one had severe disease. The convalescent cohort comprised six males and four females, including two Hispanic individuals, seven Caucasians, two Asians and one multiracial person. Each participant got two doses of either the Pfizer-BioNTech BNT162b2 vaccine (n=8) or the Moderna mRNA-1273 vaccine (n=2). Post-COVID blood samples were collected from convalescent patients a median of about 92 days after diagnosis, with a range of about 35 to 161 days. Post-vaccine blood samples were taken a median of around 70 days after the second vaccine dose, with a range of roughly 13 to 250 days. Overlapping spike peptide pools from SARS-CoV-2 and from the common cold coronaviruses HCoV-NL63, HCoV-OC43 and HCoV-229E were used as culture stimuli. In control cultures, a CEFX viral epitope pool was used as positive control, an HIV-1 Nef peptide pool was used as negative control, or no peptide was added. The spike-specific CD4+ TCR repertoire was compared before and after mRNA vaccination in fewer than eleven COVID-19 convalescent patients and a few infection-naive healthy vaccine recipients. Overall study results and their limits: The median number of SARS-CoV-2-reactive clonotypes rose from under 25 after infection to roughly 38 after vaccination, but the change was not significant. Among the post-vaccine SARS-CoV-2-reactive clones in convalescent patients, a median approximately 90% showed up only after vaccination, which suggests vaccine-specific priming. Of the vaccine-specific clones in convalescent patients, 304 of 307, or nearly all, reacted only to SARS-CoV-2 spike and did not cross-react with common cold coronaviruses. Relatively few convalescent patients were included in the study, and early timepoints after natural infection were not analyzed.

What this sample's treatment or condition label stands for: approximately nine-day PBMC culture with coronavirus spike peptide pools or control peptides (ViraFEST assay). The study used the ViraFEST assay, which expanded antigen-specific T cells with peptide pools and then identified expanded clonotypes by TCR sequencing. The convalescent patients' positive SARS-CoV-2 PCR tests fell between March and December 2020, which was before the Alpha, Beta and Delta variants emerged in the United States. PBMCs were cultured at 1.5 million to 2 million per well in IMDM supplemented with approximately 5% human AB serum and roughly 10 IU/ml IL-2, with about 10 ug/ml peptide pools added. Half of the culture medium was replaced with fresh IL-2-containing medium on days 3 and 7. After 9 to 10 days of culture, CD4+ T cells were isolated by negative selection using the EasySep CD4+ T cell isolation kit. Ficoll-Paque Plus gradient centrifugation was used to isolate PBMCs from whole blood, and the isolated PBMCs were then either used fresh or cryopreserved at -140C. Triplicate wells were generally used for each culture condition.

The library came from PCR. TCR sequencing of DNA from cultured CD4+ T cells used the Oncomine TCR Beta short-read assay at the Johns Hopkins FTIC core. The QIAamp micro DNA kit was used to extract genomic DNA from the cultured CD4+ T cells. Oncomine TCR Beta libraries from cultured CD4+ T cells were pooled using unique dual indexes and sequenced on an Illumina iSeq 100. On the authors' methods: Non-productive sequences were filtered out, and CDR3s that did not start with C, did not end with F or W, or were shorter than 7 amino acids were discarded. Antigen-specific clonotypes were identified using the MANAFEST web application through comparison of peptide-stimulated wells with reference and other culture wells. To be called positive, a clone needed an FDR below 0.05, an odds ratio above 5, and a productive frequency above 0.1% in at least two of three replicate wells. A clonotype was classed as cross-reactive if the clonotype showed significant expansion both in SARS-CoV-2 spike wells and in at least one common cold coronavirus spike condition. CDR3 homology was assessed with Levenshtein distances (stringdist) and unrooted phylogenetic trees (ape) in R version 3.6.1. The public reads were quality trimmed at Q25 with fastp and then assembled into clones with MiXCR by TCRdb, keeping productive beta chains. Duplicate CDR3 protein sequences are folded into a single record with the most common DNA and genes. The V and J calls come from TCRdb's annotation, not from the publication. The sample table lists approximately 20,000 distinct CDR3 sequences, about three quarters of them with a count of one. The leading ten clones occupy about 9% of the sample.

On this clonotype: Its binding antigen is unknown. Base qualities are missing; no much larger clone stands one base away.

This clonotype was sampled from a human donor who had recovered from COVID-19. Sequenced material: CD4+ T cells from blood, cultured in vitro.

CDR3 region: CASRQGFNSGANVLTF. The DNA sequence is as follows: TGTGCCAGCAGACAGGGTTTTAACTCTGGGGCCAACGTCCTGACTTTC. The rearrangement combines TRBV6-1 with TRBJ2-6, and TRBD1 may be the D gene, going by 6 matching bases. The CDR3 runs 16 amino acids, cysteine and phenylalanine included. Only CDR3 DNA is held: 48 bases, read in frame from base 1. V is reduced by 6 bases and J by 0 bases, leaving a spacing of 12 bases between them. CDR1 and CDR2 are drawn from the germline V gene: MNHNS, SASEGT.